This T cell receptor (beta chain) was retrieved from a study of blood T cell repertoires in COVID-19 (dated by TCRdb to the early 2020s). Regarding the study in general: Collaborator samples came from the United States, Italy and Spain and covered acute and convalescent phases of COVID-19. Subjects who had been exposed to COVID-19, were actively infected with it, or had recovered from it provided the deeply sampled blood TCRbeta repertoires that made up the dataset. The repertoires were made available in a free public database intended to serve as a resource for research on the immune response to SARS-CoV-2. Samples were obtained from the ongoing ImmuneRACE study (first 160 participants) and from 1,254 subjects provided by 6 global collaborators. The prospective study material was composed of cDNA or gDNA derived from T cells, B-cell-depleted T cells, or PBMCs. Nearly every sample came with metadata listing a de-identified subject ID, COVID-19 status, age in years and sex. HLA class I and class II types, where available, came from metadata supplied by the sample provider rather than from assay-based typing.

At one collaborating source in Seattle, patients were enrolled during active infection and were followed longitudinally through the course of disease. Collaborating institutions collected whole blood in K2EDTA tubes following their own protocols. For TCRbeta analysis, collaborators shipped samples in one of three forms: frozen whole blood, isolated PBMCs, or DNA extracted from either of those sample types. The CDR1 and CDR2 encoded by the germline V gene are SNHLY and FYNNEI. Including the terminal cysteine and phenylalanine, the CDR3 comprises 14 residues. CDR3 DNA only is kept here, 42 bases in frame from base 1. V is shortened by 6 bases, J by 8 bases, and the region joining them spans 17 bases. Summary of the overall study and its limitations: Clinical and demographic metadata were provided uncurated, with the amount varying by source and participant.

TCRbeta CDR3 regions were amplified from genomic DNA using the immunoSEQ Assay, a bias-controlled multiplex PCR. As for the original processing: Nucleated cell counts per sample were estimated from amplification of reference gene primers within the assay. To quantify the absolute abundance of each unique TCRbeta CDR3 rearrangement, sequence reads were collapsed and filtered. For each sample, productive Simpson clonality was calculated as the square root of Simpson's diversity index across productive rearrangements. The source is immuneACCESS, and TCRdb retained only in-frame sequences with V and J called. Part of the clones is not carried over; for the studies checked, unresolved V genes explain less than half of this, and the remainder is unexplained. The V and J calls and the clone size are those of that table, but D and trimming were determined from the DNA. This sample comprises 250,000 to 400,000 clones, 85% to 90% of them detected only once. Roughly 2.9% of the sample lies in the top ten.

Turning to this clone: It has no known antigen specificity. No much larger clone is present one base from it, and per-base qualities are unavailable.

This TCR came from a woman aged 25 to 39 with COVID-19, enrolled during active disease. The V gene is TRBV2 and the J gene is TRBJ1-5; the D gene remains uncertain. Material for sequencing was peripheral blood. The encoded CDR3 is CASSQRLTREPQHF. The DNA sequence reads TGTGCCAGCAGCCAAAGGTTAACTAGGGAGCCCCAGCATTTT.